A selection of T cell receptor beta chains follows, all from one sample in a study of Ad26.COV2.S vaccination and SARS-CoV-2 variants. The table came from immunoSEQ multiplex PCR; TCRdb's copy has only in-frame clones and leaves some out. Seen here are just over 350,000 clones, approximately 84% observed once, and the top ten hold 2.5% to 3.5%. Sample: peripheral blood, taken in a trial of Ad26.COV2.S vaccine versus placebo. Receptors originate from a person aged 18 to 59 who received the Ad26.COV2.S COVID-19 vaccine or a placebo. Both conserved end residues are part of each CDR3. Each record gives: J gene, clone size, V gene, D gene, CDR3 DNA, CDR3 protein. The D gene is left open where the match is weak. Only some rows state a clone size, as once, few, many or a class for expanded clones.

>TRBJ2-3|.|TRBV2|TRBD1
TGTGCCAGCATCCGGACAGGGAGCACAGATACGCAGTATTTT
CASIRTGSTDTQYF
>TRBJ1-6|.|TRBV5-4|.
TGTGCCAGCGGCGAGGACACTAATTCACCCCTCCACTTT
CASGEDTNSPLHF
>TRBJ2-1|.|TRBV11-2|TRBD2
TGTGCCAGCAGCTCCCTGTTGCTAGCGGGAGTGTCCTACAATGAGCAGTTCTTC
CASSSLLLAGVSYNEQFF
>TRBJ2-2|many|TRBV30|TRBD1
TGTGCCTTCCCCGGACAGGGGAGGACCGGGGAGCTGTTTTTT
CAFPGQGRTGELFF
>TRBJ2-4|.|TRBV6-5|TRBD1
TGTGCCAGCAGCATTACAGGGGGATCTGAAAACATTCAGTACTTC
CASSITGGSENIQYF
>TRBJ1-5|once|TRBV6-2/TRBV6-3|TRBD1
TGTGCCAGCAGTACGGGGACAGGGAGGGTCCAGCATTTT
CASSTGTGRVQHF
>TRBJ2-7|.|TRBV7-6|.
TGTGCCAGCAGCCATAACTCCTACGAGCAGTACTTC
CASSHNSYEQYF
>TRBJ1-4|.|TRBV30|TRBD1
TGTGCCTGGAGTCCTGGACAGGCTGGAGAAAAACTGTTTTTT
CAWSPGQAGEKLFF
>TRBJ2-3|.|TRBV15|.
TGTGCCACCAGCAGAAGGATCGGTAGCACAGATACGCAGTATTTT
CATSRRIGSTDTQYF
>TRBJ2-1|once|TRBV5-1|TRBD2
TGCGCCAGCAGCTTCGGGACTAGCGGAAACAATGAGCAGTTCTTC
CASSFGTSGNNEQFF
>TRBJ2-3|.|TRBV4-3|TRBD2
TGCGCCAGCAGCCGGGGTAGCGGGGGGAATACGCAGTATTTT
CASSRGSGGNTQYF
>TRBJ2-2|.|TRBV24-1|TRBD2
TGTGCCACCAGTGATTGGGCTAGCGGGAACACCGGGGAGCTGTTTTTT
CATSDWASGNTGELFF
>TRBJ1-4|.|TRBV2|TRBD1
TGTGCCAGCAGTTCAGACAGGGACGGGGAAAAACTGTTTTTT
CASSSDRDGEKLFF
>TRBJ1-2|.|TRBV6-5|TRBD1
TGTGCCAGCAGTTACGACAGGGGCCGGGACGGCTACACCTTC
CASSYDRGRDGYTF
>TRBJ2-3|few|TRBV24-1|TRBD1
TGTGCCACCAGGGACAGGACCACAGATACGCAGTATTTT
CATRDRTTDTQYF
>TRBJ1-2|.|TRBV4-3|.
TGCGCCAGCAGCCAAGATAACGGATTCTATGGCTACACCTTC
CASSQDNGFYGYTF
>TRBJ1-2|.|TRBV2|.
TGTGCCAGCAGTGTAGGGGGGACGCTTCCCAACTTC
CASSVGGTLPNF
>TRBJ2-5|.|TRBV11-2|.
TGTGCCAGCAGCTTAGACGGTGGTGGGGAGACCCAGTACTTC
CASSLDGGGETQYF
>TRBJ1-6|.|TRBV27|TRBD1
TGTGCCAGCAGTTCCAGGGGGCTCAGTTCACCCCTCCACTTT
CASSSRGLSSPLHF
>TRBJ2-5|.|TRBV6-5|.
TGTGCCAGCGGTAGGACCGGCCCCTCAGAGACCCAGTACTTC
CASGRTGPSETQYF
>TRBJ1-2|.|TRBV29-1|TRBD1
TGCAGCGTTGAGGGTTCCGGGACAGCTAACTATGGCTACACCTTC
CSVEGSGTANYGYTF
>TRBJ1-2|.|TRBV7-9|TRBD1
TGTGCCAGCAGCCCCAGGGGGGGGGACTATGGCTACACCTTC
CASSPRGGDYGYTF
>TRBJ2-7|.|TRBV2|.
TGTGCCAGCGAGCGAGACAGGCTCTACGAGCAGTACTTC
CASERDRLYEQYF
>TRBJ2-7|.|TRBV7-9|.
TGTGCCAGCAGCTCCTGGGATAACCCGAGCTCCTACGAGCAGTACTTC
CASSSWDNPSSYEQYF
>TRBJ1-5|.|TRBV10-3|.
TGTGCCATCAGCCAAGCGCTGGAGAATCAGCCCCAGCATTTT
CAISQALENQPQHF
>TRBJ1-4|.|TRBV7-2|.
TGTGCCAGCAGCTTAGGCTTGCGGGGAGGTGGAGAAAAACTGTTTTTT
CASSLGLRGGGEKLFF
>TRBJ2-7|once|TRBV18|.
TGTGCCAGCTCACCACCGACAGTTACCTACGAGCAGTACTTC
CASSPPTVTYEQYF
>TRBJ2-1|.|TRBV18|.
TGTGCCAGCTCACCACCCGGGGCAGGGAATGAGCAGTTCTTC
CASSPPGAGNEQFF
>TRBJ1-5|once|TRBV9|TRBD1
TGTGCCAGCAGCGTAATGGGGGCGCAGGGGGAACCCCAGCATTTT
CASSVMGAQGEPQHF
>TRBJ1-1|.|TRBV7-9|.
TGTGCCAGCGGACGGATGAGGGGCACTGAAGCTTTCTTT
CASGRMRGTEAFF
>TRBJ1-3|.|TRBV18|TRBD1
TGTGCCAGCTCACCATCGGCCGGGACAGGGCTTGGAAACACCATATATTTT
CASSPSAGTGLGNTIYF
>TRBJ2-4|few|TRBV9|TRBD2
TGTGCCAGCAGCCAACTAGCGGGGGAAGCCAAAAACATTCAGTACTTC
CASSQLAGEAKNIQYF
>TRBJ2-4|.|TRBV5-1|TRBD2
TGCGCCAGCAGCTCCAGCGGGAACAACATTCAGTACTTC
CASSSSGNNIQYF
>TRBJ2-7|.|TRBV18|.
TGTGCCAGCTCACCAGGGGTGATCTACGAGCAGTACTTC
CASSPGVIYEQYF
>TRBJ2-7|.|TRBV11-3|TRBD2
TGTGCCAGCAGCCTCCTAGCGGACTACGAGCAGTACTTC
CASSLLADYEQYF
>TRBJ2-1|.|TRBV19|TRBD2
TGTGCCAGTAGTATTGATGCCCTAGCGGGAGGGTCCAATTACAATGAGCAGTTCTTC
CASSIDALAGGSNYNEQFF
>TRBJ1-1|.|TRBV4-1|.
TGCGCCAGCAGCCAAGAGGGGCGGGGTGGCACTGAAGCTTTCTTT
CASSQEGRGGTEAFF
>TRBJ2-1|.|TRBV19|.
TGTGCCAGTAGAGAGAACTCTATGAATGAGCAGTTCTTC
CASRENSMNEQFF
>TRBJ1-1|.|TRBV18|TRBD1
TGTGCCAGCTCACCGGCGATGACAGGGAATTTACCGGGCACTGAAGCTTTCTTT
CASSPAMTGNLPGTEAFF
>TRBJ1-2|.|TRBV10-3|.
TGTGCCATCAGTGTAACAGACTATGGCTACACCTTC
CAISVTDYGYTF
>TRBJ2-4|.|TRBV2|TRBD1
TGTGCCAGCAGTGTGGGACAGGGGGGGAGCATTCAGTACTTC
CASSVGQGGSIQYF
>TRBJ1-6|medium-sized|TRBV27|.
TGTGCCAGCAGTTTACGAAGACAGGATAATTCACCCCTCCACTTT
CASSLRRQDNSPLHF
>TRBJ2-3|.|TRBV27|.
TGTGCCAGCAGTTTAGAGGGCTCCCCCACAGATACGCAGTATTTT
CASSLEGSPTDTQYF
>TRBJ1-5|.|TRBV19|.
TGTGCCAGTAGCCCGGCGAGACTGGGCAATCAGCCCCAGCATTTT
CASSPARLGNQPQHF
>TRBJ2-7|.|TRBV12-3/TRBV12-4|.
TGTGCCAGCAGCCCCCTCTGGGGCGAGCAGTACTTC
CASSPLWGEQYF
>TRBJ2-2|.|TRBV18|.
TGTGCCAGCTCACAACACCTCGTGGCCACCGGGGAGCTGTTTTTT
CASSQHLVATGELFF
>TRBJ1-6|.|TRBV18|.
TGTGCCAGCTCACAATCAGGGGTGACGGGTTCACCCCTCCACTTT
CASSQSGVTGSPLHF
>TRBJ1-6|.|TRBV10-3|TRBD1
TGTGCCATCAGTGAGTCACAGGGGCCCCTCCACTTT
CAISESQGPLHF
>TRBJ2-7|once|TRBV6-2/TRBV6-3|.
TGTGCCAGCAGCCTCGCCTCCCTCGGTCCTAGAAAGTACTTC
CASSLASLGPRKYF
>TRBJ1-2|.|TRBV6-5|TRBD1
TGTGCCAGCCGAAGCCACCAGGGGGCGGCCTATGGCTACACCTTC
CASRSHQGAAYGYTF
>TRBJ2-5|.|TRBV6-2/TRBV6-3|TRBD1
TGTGCCAGCAGTTACCCAGGGACAGGGGGAAGAACCCAGTACTTC
CASSYPGTGGRTQYF
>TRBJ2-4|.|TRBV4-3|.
TGCGCCAGCAGCCAAGGGGTAGGAAACATTCAGTACTTC
CASSQGVGNIQYF